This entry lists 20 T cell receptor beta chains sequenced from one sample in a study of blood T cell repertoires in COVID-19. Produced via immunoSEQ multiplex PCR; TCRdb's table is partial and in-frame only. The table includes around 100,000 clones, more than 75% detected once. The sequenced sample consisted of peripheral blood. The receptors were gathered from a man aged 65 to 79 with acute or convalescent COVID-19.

For the CDR3, the DNA is TGTGCCAGCAGTGGGGGACAGAACACAGATACGCAGTATTTT. This translates into CASSGGQNTDTQYF. The chain uses TRBV2 and TRBJ2-3; 7 bases are a match to TRBD1. The CDR3 is 14 residues long. CDR1 and CDR2 from the germline V gene are SNHLY and FYNNEI. V lost 4 bases, J lost 2 bases, and 3 bases stayed unmatched.

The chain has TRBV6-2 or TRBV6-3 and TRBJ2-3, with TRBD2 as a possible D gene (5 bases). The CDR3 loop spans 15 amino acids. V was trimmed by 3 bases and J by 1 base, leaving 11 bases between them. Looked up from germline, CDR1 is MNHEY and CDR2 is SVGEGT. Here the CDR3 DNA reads TGTGCCAGCAGTTATCGGGAATATGGCACAGATACGCAGTATTTT. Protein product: CASSYREYGTDTQYF.

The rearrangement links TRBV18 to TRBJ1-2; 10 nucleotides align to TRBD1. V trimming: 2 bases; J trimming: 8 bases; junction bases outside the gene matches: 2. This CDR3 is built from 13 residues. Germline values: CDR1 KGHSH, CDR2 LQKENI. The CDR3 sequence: CASSPGQGDGYTF. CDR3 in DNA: TGTGCCAGCTCACCAGGACAGGGGGACGGCTACACCTTC.

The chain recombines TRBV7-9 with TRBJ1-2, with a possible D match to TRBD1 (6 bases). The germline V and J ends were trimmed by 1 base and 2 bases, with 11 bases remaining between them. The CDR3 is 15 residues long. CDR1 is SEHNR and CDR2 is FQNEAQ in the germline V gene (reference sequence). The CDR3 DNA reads TGTGCCAGCAGCTTAGAAGGGGGATGGAACTATGGCTACACCTTC. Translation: CASSLEGGWNYGYTF.

The DNA of the CDR3 is TGTGCCAGCAGCGTAGAGGCCGGGACTAGCGGGAGTAGACGGCTCGAGCAGTACTTC. Amino acids: CASSVEAGTSGSRRLEQYF. The chain recombines TRBV9 with TRBJ2-7, with 14 bases lining up with TRBD2. J gave up 6 bases and V 0 bases, and 14 bases lay outside the gene matches. This CDR3 has 19 residues. The germline CDR1 and CDR2 sequences are SGDLS and YYNGEE.

CDR3 region: CASSINGRARRGETQYF. CDR3 DNA: TGTGCCAGTAGTATTAACGGGAGGGCCCGGCGCGGTGAGACCCAGTACTTC. The V call is TRBV19, the J call TRBJ2-5; 8 nucleotides align to TRBD2. CDR3 length: 17 residues. Trimming took 3 bases from V and 5 from J; bases not matched to a gene: 14. Looked up from germline, CDR1 is LNHDA and CDR2 is SQIVND (reference sequence).

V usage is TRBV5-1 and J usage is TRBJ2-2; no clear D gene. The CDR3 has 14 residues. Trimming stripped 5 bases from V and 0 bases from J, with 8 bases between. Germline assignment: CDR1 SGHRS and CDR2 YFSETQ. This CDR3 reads CASSSQTNTGELFF. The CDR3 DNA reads TGCGCCAGCAGTTCCCAAACGAACACCGGGGAGCTGTTTTTT.

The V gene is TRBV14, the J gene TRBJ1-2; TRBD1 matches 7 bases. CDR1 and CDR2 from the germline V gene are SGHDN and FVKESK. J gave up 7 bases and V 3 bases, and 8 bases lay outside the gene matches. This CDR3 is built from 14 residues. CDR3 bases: TGTGCCAGCAGCCAGGGACAGTTATTCTCTGGCTACACCTTC. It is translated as CASSQGQLFSGYTF.

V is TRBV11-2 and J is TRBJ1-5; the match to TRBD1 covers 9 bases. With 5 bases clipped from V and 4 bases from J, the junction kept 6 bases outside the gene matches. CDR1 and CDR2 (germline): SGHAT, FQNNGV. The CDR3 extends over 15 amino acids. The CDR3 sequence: CASSVDRGVNQPQHF. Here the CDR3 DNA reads TGTGCCAGCAGCGTGGACAGGGGTGTAAATCAGCCCCAGCATTTT.

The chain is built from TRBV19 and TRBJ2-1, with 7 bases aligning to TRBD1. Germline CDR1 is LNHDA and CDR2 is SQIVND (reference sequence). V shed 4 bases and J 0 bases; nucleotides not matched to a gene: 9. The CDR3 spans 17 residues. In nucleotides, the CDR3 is TGTGCCAGTAGTACACATCCAGACAGGGCCTCCTACAATGAGCAGTTCTTC. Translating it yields CASSTHPDRASYNEQFF. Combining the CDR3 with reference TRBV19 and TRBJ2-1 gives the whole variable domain DGGITQSPKYLFRKEGQNVTLSCEQNLNHDAMYWYRQDPGQGLRLIYYSQIVNDFQKGDIAEGYSVSREKKESFPLTVTSAQKNPTAFYLCASSTHPDRASYNEQFFGPGTRLTVL.

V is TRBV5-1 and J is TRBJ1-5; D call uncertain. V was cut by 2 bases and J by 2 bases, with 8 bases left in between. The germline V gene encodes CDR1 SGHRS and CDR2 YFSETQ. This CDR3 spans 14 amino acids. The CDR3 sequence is CASSLDGGNQPQHF. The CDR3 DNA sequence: TGCGCCAGCAGCTTAGATGGAGGCAATCAGCCCCAGCATTTT.

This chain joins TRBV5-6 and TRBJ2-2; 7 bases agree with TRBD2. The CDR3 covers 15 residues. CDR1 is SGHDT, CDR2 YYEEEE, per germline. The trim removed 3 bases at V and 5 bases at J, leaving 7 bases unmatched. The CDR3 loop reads CASSSSTSVTGELFF. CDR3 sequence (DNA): TGTGCCAGCAGCTCCTCTACTAGCGTAACCGGGGAGCTGTTTTTT.

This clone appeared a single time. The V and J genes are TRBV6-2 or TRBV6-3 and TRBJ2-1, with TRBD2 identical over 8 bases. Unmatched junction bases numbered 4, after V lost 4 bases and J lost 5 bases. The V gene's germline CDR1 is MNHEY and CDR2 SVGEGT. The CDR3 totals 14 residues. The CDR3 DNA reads TGTGCCAGCAGTTCCAGCGGGGGAAACAATGAGCAGTTCTTC. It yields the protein CASSSSGGNNEQFF.

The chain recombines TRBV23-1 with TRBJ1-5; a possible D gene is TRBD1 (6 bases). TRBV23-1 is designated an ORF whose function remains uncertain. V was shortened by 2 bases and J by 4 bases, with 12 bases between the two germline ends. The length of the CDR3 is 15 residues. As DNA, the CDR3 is TGCGCCAGCAGTCAAAGGGGGAAATCTAATCAGCCCCAGCATTTT. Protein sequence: CASSQRGKSNQPQHF.

The CDR3 DNA is TGTGCCAGCAGCTTGGACAGGGGGGTTAACTATGGCTACACCTTC. This gives the protein CASSLDRGVNYGYTF. This rearrangement joins TRBV7-8 to TRBJ1-2; 10 bases fit TRBD1. From germline, CDR1 is SGHVS and CDR2 FQNEAQ. The CDR3 has 15 residues. The V and J ends lost 3 bases and 1 base, in that order; junction bases with no gene match: 2.

The CDR3 loop reads CASSVVLAGGVGELFF. CDR3 DNA: TGTGCCAGCAGCGTAGTGTTAGCGGGAGGGGTCGGGGAGCTGTTTTTT. The J gene is TRBJ2-2, the V gene TRBV9; 11 bases are a match to TRBD2. After removal of 0 bases from V and 7 bases from J, the junction contained 5 bases not matched to a gene. Looked up from germline, CDR1 is SGDLS and CDR2 is YYNGEE. This CDR3 contains 16 residues. The whole variable domain, remainder taken from reference TRBV9 and TRBJ2-2, is DSGVTQTPKHLITATGQRVTLRCSPRSGDLSVYWYQQSLDQGLQFLIQYYNGEERAKGNILERFSAQQFPDLHSELNLSSLELGDSALYFCASSVVLAGGVGELFFGEGSRLTVL.

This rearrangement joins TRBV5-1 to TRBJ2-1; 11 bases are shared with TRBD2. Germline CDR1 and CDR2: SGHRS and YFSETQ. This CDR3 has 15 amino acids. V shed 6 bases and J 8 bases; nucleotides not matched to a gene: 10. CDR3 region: CASILGSTSGDEQFF. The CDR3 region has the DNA TGCGCCAGCATCCTCGGGTCGACTAGCGGGGATGAGCAGTTCTTC.

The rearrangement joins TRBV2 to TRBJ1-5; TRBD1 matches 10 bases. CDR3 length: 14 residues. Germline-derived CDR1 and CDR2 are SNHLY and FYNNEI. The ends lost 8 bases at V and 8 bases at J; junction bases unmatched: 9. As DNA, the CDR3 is TGTGCCAGCTCCCGGGACAGGGGTGGGGAGCCCCAGCATTTT. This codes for CASSRDRGGEPQHF.

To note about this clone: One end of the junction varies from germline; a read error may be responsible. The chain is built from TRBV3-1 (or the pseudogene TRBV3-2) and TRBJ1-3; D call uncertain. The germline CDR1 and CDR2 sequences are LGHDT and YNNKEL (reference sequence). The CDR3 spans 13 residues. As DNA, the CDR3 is TGTGCCAGCAGCCGACAAGCTGGGAACACCATATATTTT. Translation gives CASSRQAGNTIYF.

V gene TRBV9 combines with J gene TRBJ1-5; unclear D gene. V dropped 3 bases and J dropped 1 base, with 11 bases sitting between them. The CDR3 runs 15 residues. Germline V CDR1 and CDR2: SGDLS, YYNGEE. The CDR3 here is CASSASGSSNQPQHF. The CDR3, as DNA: TGTGCCAGCAGCGCCTCGGGTAGCAGCAATCAGCCCCAGCATTTT.